This T cell receptor (beta chain) was documented in a study of shared clonotypes between healthy human individuals. The wider study: Sampling drew on donors who were two women and a few men aged 18 to 49.

General study findings and limits: Even with large depth, rarefaction showed that sorted-subset sequencing was incomplete.

Under the authors' procedure: ImmunoSEQ yielded junction-only sequences lacking quality scores, so filtering differed. The method was immunoSEQ multiplex PCR; TCRdb's version includes in-frame clones alone and lacks a portion of them. V and J calls plus clone size are reproduced from that table; the DNA served to infer D and trimming. The data contain 1.5 million to 2.5 million clones, approximately 94% of them singletons. A word on this clone: Its antigen is unknown.

V was shortened by 8 bases and J by 3 bases, with 10 bases between the two germline ends. The length of the CDR3 is 12 residues. Germline V gene data show CDR1 as SNHLY and CDR2 as FYNNEI. CD45RO-negative, CCR7-selected cells formed the naive CD8 fraction, which excluded terminally differentiated effector memory CD45RA+ cells. There were only Caucasian adults among the donors, and all lived in Nashville, Tennessee. Sequencing was performed on naive CD8+ T cells sorted from blood. V and J are TRBV2 and TRBJ2-5; D tentatively fits TRBD1 or TRBD2 (5 bases each). The receptor was derived from a young man in good health. The CDR3 DNA sequence: TGTGCCAGCTGGTTGGGGGAAGAGACCCAGTACTTC. Protein sequence: CASWLGEETQYF.